These 31 T cell receptor beta chains originate from one sample sequenced in a study of blood T cells in healthy people across ages. Combining a sample-barcoded 5' primer with a J-beta primer mix, a second PCR ran for about 7 to 11 cycles. TCRdb recomputed calls from the 5' RACE reads with MiXCR, one row per CDR3 protein. The table shows 1.5 million or so distinct CDR3 sequences, with approximately 38% occurring only once. The sample was blood. The receptors derive from a woman aged 18-35 years in good health.

A word on this clonotype: This may come from a read error, since a much larger clone is one base off. The genes are TRBV14 and TRBJ2-3, with 7 bases fitting TRBD2. The CDR3 is 15 amino acids. Germline-derived CDR1 and CDR2 are SGHDN and FVKESK. The DNA of the CDR3 is TGTACCAGCAGCCCTTTGACTAGCCCGACAGATACGCAGTATTTT. This codes for CTSSPLTSPTDTQYF.

This clonotype was counted only a few times. The V call is TRBV7-2, the J call TRBJ2-1; 9 bases are a match to TRBD2. With 3 bases clipped from V and 0 bases from J, the junction kept 3 bases outside the gene matches. The germline V gene encodes CDR1 SGHTA and CDR2 FQGNSA. CDR3 size: 16 residues. The CDR3 loop reads CASSFGLATSYNEQFF. The DNA of the CDR3 is TGTGCCAGCAGCTTCGGACTAGCGACCTCCTACAATGAGCAGTTCTTC.

This chain uses TRBV9 with TRBJ2-2; D possibly matches TRBD1 or TRBD2 (5 bases each). The V and J ends lost 7 bases and 3 bases respectively, with 13 bases between them. The CDR3 has 14 residues. Per the germline V gene, CDR1 is SGDLS and CDR2 is YYNGEE. This CDR3 is CASPPGRDTGELFF. CDR3 bases: TGTGCCAGCCCTCCGGGACGGGACACCGGGGAGCTGTTTTTT.

The rearrangement joins TRBV2 to TRBJ2-1; 10 bases map to TRBD1. The CDR3 is 19 amino acids. In germline, CDR1 is SNHLY, CDR2 FYNNEI. Losses at the gene ends were 7 bases for V and 1 base for J; bases not matched to a gene: 16. DNA of the CDR3: TGTGCCAGCACCATTAGGGGGGACAGGGGTGGCGGGTCCTACAATGAGCAGTTCTTC. This sequence encodes CASTIRGDRGGGSYNEQFF.

The V gene is TRBV19, the J gene TRBJ2-7, with 9 positions matching TRBD1. Germline V CDR1 and CDR2: LNHDA, SQIVND (reference sequence). V lost 1 base and J lost 5; bases outside the gene matches: 9. The CDR3 sequence is 16 residues long. For the CDR3, the DNA is TGTGCCAGTAGTATAGGTGCCCCGGGACAGGGCGACGAGCAGTACTTC. This sequence encodes CASSIGAPGQGDEQYF.

The rearrangement uses TRBV10-3 and TRBJ2-5, with D tentatively TRBD2 (5 bases). The assigned J gene may be wrong: the sequence end matches TRBJ2-7 better. The CDR3 has 14 amino acids. Germline loops: CDR1 ENHRY, CDR2 SYGVKD. The CDR3 nucleotides read TGTGCCATCAGTGAGTCCGGGAAGGACTACGAGCAGTACTTC. Residues: CAISESGKDYEQYF.

This chain links TRBV3-1 with TRBJ1-1, with 7 bases that match TRBD1. CDR3 length: 15 amino acids. The V and J ends lost 4 bases and 6 bases, in that order; junction bases with no gene match: 11. Germline V gives CDR1 LGHDT, CDR2 YNNKEL (reference sequence). The CDR3 sequence is CASSLGQTYTAEAFF. In DNA, the CDR3 is TGTGCCAGCAGCCTGGGACAGACCTATACCGCTGAAGCTTTCTTT.

This clonotype came up a few times. The chain couples TRBV20-1 to TRBJ2-3, with D perhaps TRBD2 (6 bases). V lost 4 bases, J lost 6 bases, and 14 bases lay in between. This CDR3 has 13 residues. The germline CDR1 and CDR2 sequences are DFQATT and SNEGSKA (reference sequence). Written as DNA, the CDR3 is TGCAGTGCTAAGATCCCTAGCGTGGATACGCAGTATTTT. Protein sequence: CSAKIPSVDTQYF.

There are a few counts of this clonotype. This sequence joins TRBV29-1 and TRBJ2-1, with 8 bases matching TRBD2. The CDR3 consists of 16 residues. Per the germline V gene, CDR1 is SQVTM and CDR2 is ANQGSEA. V was pared by 7 bases and J by 3 bases, with 14 bases of the junction left unmatched. CDR3 nucleotide sequence: TGCAGCGCACGGGTCGGGGGGGCATATTACTACAATGAGCAGTTCTTC. Amino acid sequence: CSARVGGAYYYNEQFF.

A remark on this clonotype: One junction end disagrees with the germline gene, perhaps due to a read error. This chain joins TRBV10-3 and TRBJ1-3, with D unresolved. The CDR3 runs 13 residues. Germline V CDR1 and CDR2: ENHRY, SYGVKD. The DNA for the CDR3 is TGTGCCGTCAGTGTGTCCTACGGAAACACCATATATTTT. Its translation is CAVSVSYGNTIYF.

The chain employs TRBV7-2 and TRBJ2-7; 11 nucleotides line up with TRBD2. The J call may be wrong; the DNA end is better matched by TRBJ2-5. The CDR3 is 16 residues long. CDR1 SGHTA and CDR2 FQGNSA come from the germline V gene. DNA for the CDR3: TGTGCCAGCAGCTTAGCGGTCACTAGCGGGGGAGAGACCCAGTACTTC. It codes for CASSLAVTSGGETQYF.

This clonotype turned up a few times. The genes are TRBV29-1 and TRBJ2-1, with TRBD1 matching 8 bases. Germline V gives CDR1 SQVTM, CDR2 ANQGSEA. Trimming cost V 8 bases and J 2 bases; bases outside gene matches: 14. The CDR3 loop spans 16 amino acids. The CDR3 DNA reads as TGCAGCTTTCTTCCGGACAGGGCCCAGGCCTACAATGAGCAGTTCTTC. The encoded protein is CSFLPDRAQAYNEQFF.

This chain joins TRBV12-3 or TRBV12-4 and TRBJ2-3; D gene unclear. The CDR3 spans 12 residues. Trimming took off 7 bases at V and 8 bases at J, with 13 bases between the two ends. DNA for the CDR3: TGTGCCAGCACCCAAGATCGAGGTACGCAGTATTTT. It encodes CASTQDRGTQYF.

This clonotype has a handful of counts. The chain recombines TRBV10-3 with TRBJ2-5; D perhaps matches TRBD2 (5 bases). This CDR3 region has 13 residues. The germline gives CDR1 ENHRY, CDR2 SYGVKD. V lost 4 bases and J lost 2, with 8 bases in between. CDR3: CAISGGFQETQYF. CDR3 nucleotides: TGTGCCATCAGTGGAGGGTTTCAAGAGACCCAGTACTTC.

This chain joins TRBV28 and TRBJ1-1, with TRBD1 matching over 11 bases. Trimming at V came to 7 bases and at J to 4 bases, leaving 8 bases not matched to a gene. This CDR3 has 15 amino acids. The germline CDR1 and CDR2 sequences are MDHEN and SYDVKM. CDR3 coding DNA: TGTGCCAGCACTACAGTGGGGACAGGGGGCACTGAAGCTTTCTTT. It encodes CASTTVGTGGTEAFF.

This clonotype has more than one count but fewer than ten. The J gene is TRBJ2-5, the V gene TRBV20-1, with TRBD2 identical over 10 bases. The length of the CDR3 is 14 residues. V lost 3 bases and J lost 6; bases outside the gene matches: 7. Germline V CDR1 and CDR2: DFQATT, SNEGSKA (reference sequence). As DNA, the CDR3 is TGCAGTGCTAGGAACAGCGGGGGGGCCCAGACCCAGTACTTC. Translation: CSARNSGGAQTQYF.

The J gene is TRBJ1-1, the V gene TRBV5-1; 7 positions agree with TRBD1. CDR1 is SGHRS, CDR2 YFSETQ, per germline. V lost 4 bases, J lost 3 bases, and 9 bases stayed unmatched. The CDR3 length is 15 residues. CDR3 residues: CASSAETGKDTEAFF. CDR3 in DNA: TGCGCCAGCAGCGCGGAGACAGGGAAGGACACTGAAGCTTTCTTT.

This clonotype appeared a few times. The chain recombines TRBV6-2 or TRBV6-3 with TRBJ2-1; TRBD2 aligns across 10 bases. V lost 9 bases, J lost 5 bases, and 4 bases stayed unmatched. CDR3 length: 13 amino acids. Germline V CDR1 and CDR2: MNHEY, SVGEGT. Here the CDR3 reads CASKAGGDNEQFF. In nucleotides, the CDR3 is TGTGCCAGTAAAGCGGGGGGGGACAATGAGCAGTTCTTC.

The sample holds many counts of this clonotype. J is TRBJ2-1 and V is TRBV24-1; D is perhaps TRBD1 (6 bases). Germline CDR1 reads KGHDR; CDR2 reads SFDVKD. The V gene lost 9 bases and the J gene lost 7 bases, with 9 bases spanning the gap. This CDR3 has 11 amino acids. CDR3 bases: TGTGCCACCGAACAGGGTAATGAGCAGTTCTTC. It translates to CATEQGNEQFF.

This clonotype has a handful of counts. The rearrangement joins TRBV7-8 to TRBJ2-7; maybe TRBD2 (7 bases). Germline CDR1 reads SGHVS; CDR2 reads FQNEAQ. The CDR3 is made up of 16 amino acids. Trimming took 7 bases from V and 7 from J, leaving 26 bases between them. As DNA, the CDR3 is TGTGCCAGCAAAGGTCCCACTAGCGACACAGGGAATGAGCAGTACTTC. The encoded protein is CASKGPTSDTGNEQYF.

This clonotype was seen repeatedly, ten times or more. The chain combines TRBV29-1 with TRBJ2-1, with D unresolved. Trimming removed 6 bases at V and 7 bases at J, with 16 bases between. This CDR3 is built from 13 residues. CDR1 is SQVTM, CDR2 ANQGSEA, per germline. The CDR3 bases are TGCAGCGTGCCCACTCTCGGCGGAAATGAGCAGTTCTTC. It yields the protein CSVPTLGGNEQFF.

This clonotype was detected a few times. The chain has TRBV5-1 and TRBJ2-3; D may correspond to TRBD1 or TRBD2 (6 bases each). There are 15 residues in the CDR3. The germline gives CDR1 SGHRS, CDR2 YFSETQ. V shed 4 bases and J shed 5 bases, with 17 bases lying between them. CDR3 region: CASSLEGGQGDTQYF. The CDR3 DNA reads TGCGCCAGCAGCCTTGAAGGGGGGCAAGGAGATACGCAGTATTTT.

The chain is built from TRBV3-1 and TRBJ2-3; no clear D gene. Trimming shortened V by 5 bases and J by 0 bases, and 12 bases separated the two germline ends. This CDR3 spans 15 amino acids. The V gene's germline CDR1 is LGHDT and CDR2 YNNKEL (reference sequence). CDR3 sequence: CASSDSPASTDTQYF. CDR3 nucleotide sequence: TGTGCCAGCAGCGACTCACCAGCTAGCACAGATACGCAGTATTTT.

The rearrangement uses TRBV27 and TRBJ1-1; 8 nucleotides agree with TRBD1. The junction had 9 bases not matched to a gene; V was cut back by 6 bases and J by 9 bases. Germline loops: CDR1 MNHEY, CDR2 SMNVEV (reference sequence). The CDR3 runs 13 residues. The CDR3 region has the DNA TGTGCCAGCAGCCTGGCAGGGGGCCAAAAAGCTTTCTTT. It translates to CASSLAGGQKAFF.

The chain carries TRBV20-1 and TRBJ2-1; no clear D gene. The V gene's germline CDR1 is DFQATT and CDR2 SNEGSKA (reference sequence). CDR3 length: 13 residues. V dropped 1 base and J dropped 6 bases, with 10 bases sitting between them. The CDR3 DNA reads TGCAGTGCTAGAGTTCCTCAGTTCAATGAGCAGTTCTTC. As protein: CSARVPQFNEQFF.

This chain connects TRBV12-3 or TRBV12-4 to TRBJ1-4; D gene ambiguous. V was clipped by 2 bases and J by 8 bases, with 18 bases between them. The CDR3 runs 16 residues. The CDR3 loop is CASSLSYWPPGEKLFF. The CDR3 DNA reads TGTGCCAGCAGTTTAAGTTATTGGCCGCCGGGGGAAAAACTGTTTTTT.

This clonotype showed up just a few times. The chain links TRBV20-1 to TRBJ2-2; D perhaps matches TRBD2 (5 bases). Germline lookup yields CDR1 DFQATT and CDR2 SNEGSKA (reference sequence). The CDR3 runs 14 residues. Trimming pared 6 bases from V and 6 bases from J, leaving 17 bases between. CDR3 in DNA: TGCAGTGCCCCCCGAGGGTGGGGTGCCGGGGAGCTGTTTTTT. Protein sequence: CSAPRGWGAGELFF.

J is TRBJ2-7 and V is TRBV27; 10 bases agree with TRBD2. This CDR3 has 16 amino acids. With V trimmed by 6 bases and J by 7 bases, 15 bases remained unmatched. Germline values: CDR1 MNHEY, CDR2 SMNVEV (reference sequence). The CDR3 is CASSPSSGGSSGEQYF. The CDR3 DNA reads TGTGCCAGCAGCCCTTCTAGCGGGGGATCCTCTGGTGAGCAGTACTTC.

The rearrangement uses TRBV30 and TRBJ1-2; D remains ambiguous. Germline CDR1 is GTSNPN and CDR2 is SVGIG (reference sequence). The CDR3 runs to 11 residues. V lost 5 bases, J lost 4 bases, and 8 bases lay in between. The CDR3 here is CAWGKIYGYTF. The CDR3 nucleotides read TGTGCCTGGGGGAAAATCTATGGCTACACCTTC. Based on the CDR3 plus reference TRBV30 and TRBJ1-2, the full variable domain is SQTIHQWPATLVQPVGSPLSLECTVEGTSNPNLYWYRQAAGRGLQLLFYSVGIGQISSEVPQNLSASRPQDRQFILSSKKLLLSDSGFYLCAWGKIYGYTFGSGTRLTVV.

The genes are TRBV6-6 and TRBJ2-1; the D gene could be TRBD1 or TRBD2 (5 bases each). This CDR3 spans 16 amino acids. V was clipped by 6 bases and J by 0 bases, with 15 bases between them. The germline CDR1 and CDR2 sequences are MNHNY and SVGAGI (reference sequence). CDR3 protein: CASRTTEGSSYNEQFF. CDR3 coding DNA: TGTGCCAGCAGAACCACAGAGGGGAGCTCCTACAATGAGCAGTTCTTC.

The chain is built from TRBV6-1 and TRBJ1-4; D may be TRBD1 (5 bases). The CDR3 contains 15 residues. The ends were cut back, 5 bases at V and 3 bases at J, with 13 bases in the middle. Germline V gene data show CDR1 as MNHNS and CDR2 as SASEGT. CDR3 loop: CASSPLRAANEKLFF. As DNA, the CDR3 is TGTGCCAGCAGTCCTCTCAGGGCGGCTAATGAAAAACTGTTTTTT.